The TCR beta chain under discussion was sequenced for a study of beta chain features in type 1 diabetes. Study findings and constraints: Patients showed naive, central memory and Treg TCRB repertoires that appeared more similar than those of healthy donors.

This clone came up a few times. What it binds is unknown. The study reverse transcribed the entire isolated RNA, so it sequenced expressed TCRB transcripts. TCRdb's copy holds only in-frame clones and misses some; the assay was immunoSEQ multiplex PCR. The profile covers 300,000 to 400,000 clones, with around 10% appearing a single time and over 0.015% taken by the ten largest. The authors obtained over 95% purity in all sorted populations. Germline V lookup: CDR1 SQVTM, CDR2 ANQGSEA. The length of the CDR3 is 13 residues. Sequencing was carried out using naive CD4+ T cells from blood. This clonotype was sampled from a woman aged 25-40 years in good health. The V and J genes are TRBV29-1 and TRBJ2-5; possible D gene TRBD1, 6 bases. The DNA matches TRBJ2-7 better at its end, which makes the J call doubtful. CDR3 amino acids: CSAAPRDTYEQYF. The CDR3 DNA reads TGCAGCGCCGCTCCCCGGGACACCTACGAGCAGTACTTC.